What follows are 21 T cell receptor beta chains derived from one specimen sequenced in a study of T cell responses to AZD1222 COVID-19 vaccine. TCRdb keeps only in-frame clones here, not all; method: immunoSEQ multiplex PCR. The sample includes roughly 120,000 clones, roughly 91% of them seen just once. The sequencing used peripheral blood, collected 28 days after the second AZD1222 dose. Receptors originate from an adult who received the AZD1222 COVID-19 vaccine.

V gene TRBV21-1 combines with J gene TRBJ2-1; whether TRBD1, the table's D call, matches the DNA was not checked. TRBV21-1 is reported as a pseudogene. This CDR3 region has 15 residues. The CDR3 is CASSKGGHLYNEQFF. CDR3 DNA: TGTGCCAGCAGCAAAGGGGGACACCTCTACAATGAGCAGTTCTTC.

V usage is TRBV13 and J usage is TRBJ1-1, with 8 bases that match TRBD1. The CDR3 covers 17 residues. Germline CDR1 and CDR2: PRHDT and FYEKMQ (reference sequence). V was pared by 4 bases and J by 6 bases, with 16 bases of the junction left unmatched. DNA of the CDR3: TGTGCCAGCAGCTCCACGAATAACAGGGGGGCCGTGCCTGAAGCTTTCTTT. It is translated as CASSSTNNRGAVPEAFF.

This clone was seen once. V usage is TRBV7-2 and J usage is TRBJ1-1, with D unresolved. The CDR3 runs 14 residues. Trimming left V 5 bases short and J 3 bases short, with 13 bases between. The germline CDR1 and CDR2 sequences are SGHTA and FQGNSA. The CDR3 region is CASSTLVPYTEAFF. CDR3 sequence (DNA): TGTGCCAGCAGCACATTGGTCCCATACACTGAAGCTTTCTTT.

The chain employs TRBV28 and TRBJ2-7; D not certain. Trimming stripped 6 bases from V and 2 bases from J, with 14 bases between. Germline loops: CDR1 MDHEN, CDR2 SYDVKM. CDR3 length: 14 residues. In nucleotides, the CDR3 is TGTGCCAGCAGCCACCCCCGGAGAACCTACGAGCAGTACTTC. This translates into CASSHPRRTYEQYF.

The rearrangement links TRBV3-1 (or the pseudogene TRBV3-2) to TRBJ1-2, with 8 bases lining up with TRBD1. Germline V gives CDR1 LGHDT, CDR2 YNNKEL (reference sequence). This CDR3 region has 13 residues. V shed 6 bases, J shed 6 bases, and the junction held 6 bases outside the gene matches. In DNA form, the CDR3 reads TGTGCCAGCAGAAGGACAGGGTATGATGGCTACACCTTC. Translation: CASRRTGYDGYTF.

In this sample, this clone turned up once. V and J are TRBV4-2 and TRBJ1-6; D might be TRBD1 (5 bases). Per the germline V gene, CDR1 is LGHNA and CDR2 is YNFKEQ. The length of the CDR3 is 16 residues. V shed 0 bases and J shed 10 bases, with 16 bases lying between them. This CDR3 is CASSQDLEGAGSPLHF. DNA for the CDR3: TGTGCCAGCAGCCAAGATTTAGAAGGGGCTGGATCACCCCTCCACTTT.

V gene TRBV11-3 combines with J gene TRBJ2-3; possible D gene TRBD1, 5 bases. Germline CDR1 and CDR2: SGHNT and YENEEA. This CDR3 is 15 amino acids long. V was cut by 3 bases and J by 10 bases, with 20 bases left in between. CDR3 in amino acids: CASSFLRVSLSAQYF. CDR3 DNA: TGTGCCAGCAGCTTCCTCAGGGTTTCGCTCTCGGCGCAGTATTTT.

The chain has TRBV7-6 and TRBJ2-3, with D uncertain. The germline V and J ends were trimmed by 4 bases and 6 bases, with 8 bases remaining between them. The CDR3 is 12 amino acids. Germline lookup yields CDR1 SGHVS and CDR2 FNYEAQ. The CDR3 loop reads CASSSSWDTQYF. The CDR3 coding sequence is TGTGCCAGCAGCTCAAGCTGGGATACGCAGTATTTT.

This chain joins TRBV3-1 (or the pseudogene TRBV3-2) and TRBJ1-2; D perhaps matches TRBD1 (5 bases). The ends were cut back, 5 bases at V and 2 bases at J, with 18 bases in the middle. From germline, CDR1 is LGHDT and CDR2 YNNKEL (reference sequence). There are 16 residues in the CDR3. The CDR3 loop reads CASSYGTAGENYGYTF. The DNA for the CDR3 is TGTGCCAGCAGCTATGGGACTGCAGGAGAGAACTATGGCTACACCTTC.

V and J are TRBV3-1 (or the pseudogene TRBV3-2) and TRBJ2-7; D call uncertain. V was clipped by 0 bases and J by 2 bases, with 8 bases between them. The CDR3 runs to 14 residues. Germline CDR1 LGHDT, CDR2 YNNKEL (reference sequence). DNA for the CDR3: TGTGCCAGCAGCCAAGATCCACTTACCTACGAGCAGTACTTC. Residues: CASSQDPLTYEQYF.

The chain has TRBV19 and TRBJ2-7; D is undetermined. The germline V and J ends were trimmed by 3 bases and 5 bases, with 11 bases remaining between them. Germline CDR1 reads LNHDA; CDR2 reads SQIVND (reference sequence). This CDR3 contains 13 residues. The DNA of the CDR3 is TGTGCCAGTAGTATGTGGCCAGGCCACGAGCAGTACTTC. Amino acids: CASSMWPGHEQYF. The full variable domain, its missing parts supplied by reference TRBV19 and TRBJ2-7, is DGGITQSPKYLFRKEGQNVTLSCEQNLNHDAMYWYRQDPGQGLRLIYYSQIVNDFQKGDIAEGYSVSREKKESFPLTVTSAQKNPTAFYLCASSMWPGHEQYFGPGTRLTVT.

The chain joins TRBV5-1 to TRBJ2-1, with D perhaps TRBD2 (6 bases). V dropped 4 bases and J dropped 5 bases, with 13 bases sitting between them. There are 14 residues in the CDR3. Germline loops: CDR1 SGHRS, CDR2 YFSETQ. Here the CDR3 DNA reads TGCGCCAGCAGCATGGACTATCCCCACAATGAGCAGTTCTTC. It is translated as CASSMDYPHNEQFF.

V gene TRBV7-3 combines with J gene TRBJ2-5, with D possibly being TRBD2 (5 bases). The CDR3 is made up of 13 amino acids. V shed 4 bases and J shed 5 bases, with 11 bases lying between them. CDR1 and CDR2 from the germline V gene are SGHTA and FQGTGA. CDR3 nucleotides: TGTGCCAGCAGCTCGGCCCTAGCTGAGACCCAGTACTTC. This translates into CASSSALAETQYF.

The chain combines TRBV7-9 with TRBJ1-4; D ambiguous. The CDR3 sequence is 12 residues long. The V and J ends lost 1 base and 14 bases respectively, with 11 bases between them. The germline CDR1 and CDR2 sequences are SEHNR and FQNEAQ (reference sequence). The CDR3 reads CASSLGRKSLFF. The CDR3 DNA sequence: TGTGCCAGCAGCTTAGGCCGGAAATCGCTGTTTTTT.

The chain couples TRBV13 to TRBJ2-7, with 11 bases that match TRBD2. V shed 3 bases and J 6 bases; nucleotides not matched to a gene: 13. The CDR3 consists of 17 residues. Per germline, CDR1 PRHDT and CDR2 FYEKMQ (reference sequence). CDR3: CASSFPGVAGGVPEQYF. The CDR3 DNA reads TGTGCCAGCAGCTTTCCTGGGGTAGCGGGGGGGGTCCCCGAGCAGTACTTC.

This rearrangement joins TRBV6-1 to TRBJ2-2; no clear D gene. V was pared by 6 bases and J by 4 bases, with 6 bases between. Germline CDR1 reads MNHNS; CDR2 reads SASEGT. The CDR3 sequence is 12 residues long. The CDR3 coding sequence is TGTGCCAGCAGCCTTAGCACCGGGGAGCTGTTTTTT. Amino acids: CASSLSTGELFF.

This chain uses TRBV15 with TRBJ1-1; D not certain. The CDR3 has 14 amino acids. Trimming took off 0 bases at V and 7 bases at J, with 12 bases between the two ends. The germline gives CDR1 LNHNV, CDR2 YYDKDF (reference sequence). The DNA for the CDR3 is TGTGCCACCAGCAGAGATCGTAACAGAGATGAAGCTTTCTTT. Translation gives CATSRDRNRDEAFF.

V and J are TRBV3-1 (or the pseudogene TRBV3-2) and TRBJ1-1; TRBD1 might be the D (5 bases). Germline lookup yields CDR1 LGHDT and CDR2 YNNKEL (reference sequence). CDR3 size: 14 residues. With 1 base removed from V and 5 bases from J, the gap between germline ends came to 11 bases. CDR3 residues: CASSQVQGWTEAFF. The CDR3 nucleotides read TGTGCCAGCAGCCAAGTGCAGGGTTGGACTGAAGCTTTCTTT.

The table lists this clone with a count of one. The CDR3: CASSPRDRLYGYTF. The CDR3, as DNA: TGTGCCAGCAGCCCTAGGGACAGACTCTATGGCTACACCTTC. The V gene is TRBV5-4, the J gene TRBJ1-2; 7 bases match TRBD1. The V and J ends lost 4 bases and 4 bases, in that order; junction bases with no gene match: 7. The germline CDR1 and CDR2 sequences are SGHNT and YYREEE (reference sequence). The CDR3 has 14 amino acids.

CDR3: CASSQDRSYGYTF. Written as DNA, the CDR3 is TGCGCCAGCAGCCAAGATAGGAGCTATGGCTACACCTTC. The J gene is TRBJ1-2, the V gene TRBV4-1; no clear D. The V end lost 0 bases, the J end lost 4 bases, and 6 bases lay between the germline ends. The CDR3 runs to 13 residues. Germline values: CDR1 MGHRA, CDR2 YSYEKL.

This chain connects TRBV18 to TRBJ2-2, with D possibly matching TRBD2 (6 bases). The V and J ends lost 3 bases and 4 bases respectively, with 12 bases between them. In germline, CDR1 is KGHSH, CDR2 LQKENI. This CDR3 spans 15 amino acids. In DNA form, the CDR3 reads TGTGCCAGCTCACCCCTCGGGGGATTCACCGGGGAGCTGTTTTTT. It is translated as CASSPLGGFTGELFF.